The 20 T cell receptor beta chains below all came from one sample that was sequenced in a study of post-analysis software for immune sequencing data. Whole-study findings and limits: Five TRBV segments (TRBV5-6, TRBV5-1 and TRBV20-1 among them) occurred more frequently in patients than in controls.

Unique molecular identifiers had been added to the TCR beta cDNA libraries. TCRdb re-called the PCR reads with MiXCR, one entry per CDR3 protein. Here the sample spans fewer than 900,000 distinct CDR3 sequences, 35% to 55% being singletons. The antigens for these receptors are not known. Material for sequencing was blood. The receptors shown here come from a girl aged 5 to 17 with multiple sclerosis.

This clonotype was seen a handful of times. This chain connects TRBV6-5 to TRBJ2-1; 12 bases are a match to TRBD2. J was trimmed by 7 bases and V by 6 bases; bases with no gene match: 4. CDR3 length: 14 residues. Germline lookup yields CDR1 MNHEY and CDR2 SVGAGI. For the CDR3, the DNA is TGTGCCAGCAGGAGTCTAGCGGGAGGGAATGAGCAGTTCTTC. This gives the protein CASRSLAGGNEQFF.

This clonotype appeared a single time. The germline gene is not matched at one end of the junction; a read error may be the cause. The DNA for the CDR3 is TGTGCCAGCAGCTCAATAGCGGATTACAATGGGCAGTTCTTC. Encoded protein: CASSSIADYNGQFF. V gene TRBV7-9 combines with J gene TRBJ2-1, with D possibly being TRBD2 (6 bases). Germline loops: CDR1 SEHNR, CDR2 FQNEAQ (reference sequence). CDR3 size: 14 residues.

This clonotype was found a few times. The chain links TRBV28 to TRBJ2-1; no clear D gene. Trimming stripped 6 bases from V and 3 bases from J, with 18 bases between. Germline CDR1 and CDR2: MDHEN and SYDVKM. The CDR3 is 16 residues long. CDR3 nucleotides: TGTGCCAGCAGGCCAGGTTTCAGGACGGGCTACAATGAGCAGTTCTTC. It encodes CASRPGFRTGYNEQFF.

Only a few counts were recorded for this clonotype. The gene calls are TRBV5-1 and TRBJ2-1; D perhaps matches TRBD2 (5 bases). CDR3 size: 12 residues. V lost 6 bases, J lost 13 bases, and 17 bases lay in between. Germline-derived CDR1 and CDR2 are SGHRS and YFSETQ. The CDR3 spells CASNPERGYQFF. The DNA for the CDR3 is TGCGCCAGCAACCCAGAACGAGGGTATCAGTTCTTC.

The V gene is TRBV7-2, the J gene TRBJ2-5; D gene unclear. With 5 bases removed from V and 1 base from J, the gap between germline ends came to 14 bases. The CDR3 length is 15 residues. The germline CDR1 and CDR2 sequences are SGHTA and FQGNSA. The CDR3 DNA reads as TGTGCCAGCAGCCCAGACCCAGGACCCCAAGAGACCCAGTACTTC. This encodes CASSPDPGPQETQYF.

This chain links TRBV12-3 or TRBV12-4 with TRBJ2-5; D possibly uses TRBD1 or TRBD2 (5 bases each). CDR3 length equals 12 residues. V shed 3 bases and J shed 7 bases, with 9 bases lying between them. The CDR3 coding sequence is TGTGCCAGCAGTTTTGAGGGGCGGACCCAGTACTTC. Translation gives CASSFEGRTQYF.

This chain links TRBV5-1 with TRBJ2-7; no clear D gene. CDR3 length equals 15 residues. Germline-derived CDR1 and CDR2 are SGHRS and YFSETQ. The V and J ends lost 0 bases and 2 bases respectively, with 12 bases between them. The CDR3 nucleotides are TGCGCCAGCAGCTTGGGGCTACCGCCTACCTACGAGCAGTACTTC. Protein sequence: CASSLGLPPTYEQYF. Based on the CDR3 plus reference TRBV5-1 and TRBJ2-7, the full variable domain is KAGVTQTPRYLIKTRGQQVTLSCSPISGHRSVSWYQQTPGQGLQFLFEYFSETQRNKGNFPGRFSGRQFSNSRSEMNVSTLELGDSALYLCASSLGLPPTYEQYFGPGTRLTVT.

V and J are TRBV12-3 or TRBV12-4 and TRBJ2-7; 8 bases are a match to TRBD1. The CDR3 spans 13 residues. Trimming at V came to 6 bases and at J to 4 bases, leaving 5 bases not matched to a gene. The chain's CDR3 is CASSRQGRYEQYF. The DNA of the CDR3 is TGTGCCAGCAGCCGACAGGGGAGGTACGAGCAGTACTTC.

The chain recombines TRBV9 with TRBJ2-3, with D perhaps TRBD2 (5 bases). This CDR3 has 16 amino acids. Germline values: CDR1 SGDLS, CDR2 YYNGEE. Trimming removed 0 bases at V and 0 bases at J, with 11 bases between. The CDR3 DNA reads TGTGCCAGCAGCGTAGAGGCGGGCAAAAGCACAGATACGCAGTATTTT. This codes for CASSVEAGKSTDTQYF.

The chain joins TRBV29-1 to TRBJ1-2, with no clear D. V lost 4 bases and J 4 bases, leaving 7 bases between the germline ends. This CDR3 has 11 residues. In germline, CDR1 is SQVTM, CDR2 ANQGSEA. This CDR3 reads CSVVGLYGYTF. DNA for the CDR3: TGCAGCGTTGTAGGTCTCTATGGCTACACCTTC.

This rearrangement joins TRBV20-1 to TRBJ2-7; 7 bases match TRBD1. This CDR3 contains 13 residues. The V segment lost 2 bases and the J segment 7 bases; nucleotides outside the gene matches: 8. Germline V gene sequence: CDR1 DFQATT, CDR2 SNEGSKA (reference sequence). As DNA, the CDR3 is TGCAGTGCTAGACAAACAGGGGCGGCGGAGCAGTACTTC. This translates into CSARQTGAAEQYF.

The rearrangement links TRBV3-1 to TRBJ2-7, with D possibly being TRBD1 (5 bases). V was cut by 4 bases and J by 0 bases, with 10 bases left in between. CDR3 length equals 14 residues. Germline assignment: CDR1 LGHDT and CDR2 YNNKEL (reference sequence). The CDR3 sequence is CASSRGGPSYEQYF. DNA for the CDR3: TGTGCCAGCAGCCGGGGCGGACCCTCCTACGAGCAGTACTTC.

V usage is TRBV6-1 and J usage is TRBJ1-1; D unresolved. The germline V gene encodes CDR1 MNHNS and CDR2 SASEGT. Trimming took off 1 base at V and 2 bases at J, with 8 bases between the two ends. The CDR3 length is 14 residues. The CDR3 is CASSEDRRNTEAFF. CDR3 bases: TGTGCCAGCAGTGAAGACAGAAGAAACACTGAAGCTTTCTTT.

V gene TRBV20-1 combines with J gene TRBJ2-5, with TRBD2 matching over 7 bases. Germline CDR1 DFQATT, CDR2 SNEGSKA (reference sequence). V trimming: 3 bases; J trimming: 2 bases; junction bases outside the gene matches: 9. The CDR3 loop spans 15 amino acids. The CDR3: CSASPLAVGQETQYF. The CDR3 DNA reads TGCAGTGCTAGCCCCCTAGCGGTAGGACAAGAGACCCAGTACTTC.

This clonotype showed up just a few times. The rearrangement uses TRBV11-2 and TRBJ2-1, with 8 nucleotides matching TRBD2. V trimming: 4 bases; J trimming: 7 bases; junction bases outside the gene matches: 9. Germline V gene lookup returns CDR1 SGHAT and CDR2 FQNNGV. This CDR3 is 15 amino acids long. CDR3 sequence (DNA): TGTGCCAGCAGCTCTACTAGCGGACCCAGGAATGAGCAGTTCTTC. Translation: CASSSTSGPRNEQFF.

This clonotype was counted only a few times. The rearrangement links TRBV10-3 to TRBJ2-7, with 7 nucleotides matching TRBD1. The CDR3 spans 13 residues. Looked up from germline, CDR1 is ENHRY and CDR2 is SYGVKD. V trimming: 4 bases; J trimming: 5 bases; junction bases outside the gene matches: 5. CDR3 nucleotide sequence: TGTGCCATCAGTGCAAGAGGGGGCGACGAGCAGTACTTC. The encoded protein is CAISARGGDEQYF.

The CDR3 sequence is CANSSRGRADNEQFF. The CDR3 DNA sequence: TGCGCCAACAGTTCGAGGGGGAGGGCCGACAATGAGCAGTTCTTC. The V call is TRBV5-1, the J call TRBJ2-1, with TRBD2 as a possible D gene (7 bases). The V end lost 9 bases, the J end lost 5 bases, and 21 bases lay between the germline ends. Germline V gives CDR1 SGHRS, CDR2 YFSETQ. This CDR3 comprises 15 residues.

V gene TRBV4-1 combines with J gene TRBJ1-2; weak D call: TRBD1 (6 bases). The CDR3 has 16 amino acids. V was pared by 0 bases and J by 5 bases, with 16 bases between. Germline V lookup: CDR1 MGHRA, CDR2 YSYEKL. The CDR3 sequence: CASSQDWLDSGYGYTF. The CDR3 DNA sequence: TGCGCCAGCAGCCAAGATTGGCTGGACAGTGGATATGGCTACACCTTC.

This rearrangement joins TRBV7-9 to TRBJ2-1, with a weak D call TRBD2 (5 bases). Trimming shortened V by 1 base and J by 2 bases, and 12 bases separated the two germline ends. The CDR3 length is 16 residues. Per germline, CDR1 SEHNR and CDR2 FQNEAQ (reference sequence). The chain's CDR3 is CASSLGSPSPYNEQFF. CDR3 nucleotide sequence: TGTGCCAGCAGCTTAGGGTCACCTAGCCCCTACAATGAGCAGTTCTTC.

This clonotype occurred a few times. The V and J genes are TRBV7-9 and TRBJ1-2, with 7 bases lining up with TRBD1. V lost 3 bases to trimming and J lost 8 bases; unmatched junction nucleotides: 9. This CDR3 comprises 14 residues. The germline V gene has CDR1 SEHNR and CDR2 FQNEAQ (reference sequence). This chain's CDR3 is CASSFADRVGGYTF. CDR3 DNA: TGTGCCAGCAGCTTCGCTGACAGGGTAGGCGGCTACACCTTC.